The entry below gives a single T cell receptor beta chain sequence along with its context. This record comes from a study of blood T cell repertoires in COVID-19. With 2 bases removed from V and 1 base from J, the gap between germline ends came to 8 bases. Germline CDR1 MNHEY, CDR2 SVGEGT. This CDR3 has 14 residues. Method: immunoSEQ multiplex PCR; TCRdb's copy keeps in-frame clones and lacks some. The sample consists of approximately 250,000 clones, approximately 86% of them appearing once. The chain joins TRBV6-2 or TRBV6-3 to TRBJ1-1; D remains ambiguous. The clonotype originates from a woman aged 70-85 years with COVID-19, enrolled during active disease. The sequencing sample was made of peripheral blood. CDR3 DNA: TGTGCCAGCAGTTACGAGGCGGAGAACACTGAAGCTTTCTTT. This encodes CASSYEAENTEAFF.